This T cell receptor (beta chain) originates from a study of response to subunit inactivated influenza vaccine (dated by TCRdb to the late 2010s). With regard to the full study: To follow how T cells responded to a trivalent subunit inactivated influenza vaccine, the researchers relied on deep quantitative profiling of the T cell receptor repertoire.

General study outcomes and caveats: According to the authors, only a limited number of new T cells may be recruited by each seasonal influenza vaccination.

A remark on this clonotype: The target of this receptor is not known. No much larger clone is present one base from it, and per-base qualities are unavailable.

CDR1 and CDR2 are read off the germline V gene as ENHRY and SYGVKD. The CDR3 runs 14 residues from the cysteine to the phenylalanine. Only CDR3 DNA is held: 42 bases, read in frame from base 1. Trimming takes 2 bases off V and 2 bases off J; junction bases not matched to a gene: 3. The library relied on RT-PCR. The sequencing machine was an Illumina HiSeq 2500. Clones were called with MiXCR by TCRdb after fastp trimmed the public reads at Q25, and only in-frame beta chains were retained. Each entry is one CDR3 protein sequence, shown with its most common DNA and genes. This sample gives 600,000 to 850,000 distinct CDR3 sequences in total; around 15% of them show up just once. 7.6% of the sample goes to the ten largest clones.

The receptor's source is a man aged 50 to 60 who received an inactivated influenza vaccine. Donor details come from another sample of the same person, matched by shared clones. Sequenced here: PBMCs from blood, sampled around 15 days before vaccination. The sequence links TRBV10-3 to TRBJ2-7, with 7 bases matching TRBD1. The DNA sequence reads TGTGCCATCAGTGAGCCGGGACAGACCTACGAGCAGTACTTC. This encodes CAISEPGQTYEQYF.